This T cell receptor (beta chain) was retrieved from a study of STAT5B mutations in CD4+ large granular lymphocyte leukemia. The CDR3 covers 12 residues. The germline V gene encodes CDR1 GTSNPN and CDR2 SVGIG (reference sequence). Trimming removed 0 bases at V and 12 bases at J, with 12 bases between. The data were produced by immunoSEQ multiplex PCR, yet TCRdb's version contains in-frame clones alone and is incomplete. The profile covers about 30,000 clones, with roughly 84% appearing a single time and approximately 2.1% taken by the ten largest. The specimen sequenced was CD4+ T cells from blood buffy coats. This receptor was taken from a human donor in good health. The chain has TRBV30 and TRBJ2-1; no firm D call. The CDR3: CAWSVGPNRQFF. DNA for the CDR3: TGTGCCTGGAGTGTTGGGCCCAATAGGCAGTTCTTC.